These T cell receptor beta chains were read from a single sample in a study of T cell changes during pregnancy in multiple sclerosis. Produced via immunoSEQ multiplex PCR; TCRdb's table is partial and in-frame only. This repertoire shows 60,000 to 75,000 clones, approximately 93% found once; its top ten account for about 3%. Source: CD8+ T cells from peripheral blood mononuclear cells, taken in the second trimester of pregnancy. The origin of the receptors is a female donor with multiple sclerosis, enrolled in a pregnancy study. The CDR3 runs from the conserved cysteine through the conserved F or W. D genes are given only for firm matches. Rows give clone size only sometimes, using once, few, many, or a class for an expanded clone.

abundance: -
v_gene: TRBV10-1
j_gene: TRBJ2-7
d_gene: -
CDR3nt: TGCGCCAGCAGTAGCAGGGGACCTCACTACGAGCAGTACTTC
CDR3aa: CASSSRGPHYEQYF

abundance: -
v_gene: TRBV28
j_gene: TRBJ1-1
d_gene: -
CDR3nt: TGTGCCAGCAGTTGGGAACCGGGACACCAAGCTTTCTTT
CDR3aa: CASSWEPGHQAFF

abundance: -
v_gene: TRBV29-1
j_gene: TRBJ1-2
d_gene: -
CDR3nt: TGCAGCGTTCCTACAGGGCGGGGGAACTATGGCTACACCTTC
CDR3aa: CSVPTGRGNYGYTF

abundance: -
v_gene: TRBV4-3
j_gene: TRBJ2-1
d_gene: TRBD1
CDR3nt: TGCGCCAGCAGCCAAGATCTTGGGGACAGGTATTACAATGAGCAGTTCTTC
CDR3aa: CASSQDLGDRYYNEQFF

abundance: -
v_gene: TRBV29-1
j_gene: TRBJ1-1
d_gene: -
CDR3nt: TGCAGCGCAGGGGCCTCGAACACTGAAGCTTTCTTT
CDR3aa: CSAGASNTEAFF

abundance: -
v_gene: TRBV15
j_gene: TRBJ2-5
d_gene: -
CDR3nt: TGTGCCACCAGCTCCGAAGGAACAGGCCGAGAGACCCAGTACTTC
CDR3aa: CATSSEGTGRETQYF

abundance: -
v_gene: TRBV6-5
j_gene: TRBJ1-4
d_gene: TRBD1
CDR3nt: TGTGCCAGCAGCGAAGAGACAGGGGGACCACTGTTTTTT
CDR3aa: CASSEETGGPLFF

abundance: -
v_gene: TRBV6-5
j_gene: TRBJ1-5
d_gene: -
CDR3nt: TGTGCCAGCAGCCGGACAGAAAGCAATCAGCCCCAGCATTTT
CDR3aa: CASSRTESNQPQHF

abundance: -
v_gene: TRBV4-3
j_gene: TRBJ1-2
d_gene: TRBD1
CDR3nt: TGCGCCAGCAGCCAAGAACGGTACAGGGGGTACAATGGCTACACCTTC
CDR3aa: CASSQERYRGYNGYTF

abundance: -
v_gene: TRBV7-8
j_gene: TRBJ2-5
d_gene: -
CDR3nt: TGTGCCAGCAGCTTAGCTTTGAGGGAACTTCCAGAGACCCAGTACTTC
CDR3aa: CASSLALRELPETQYF

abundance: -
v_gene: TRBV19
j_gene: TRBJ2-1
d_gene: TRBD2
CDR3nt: TGTGCCAGTAGTCTCAACCCCACCGGGACTAGCGGCAATGAGCAGTTCTTC
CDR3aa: CASSLNPTGTSGNEQFF

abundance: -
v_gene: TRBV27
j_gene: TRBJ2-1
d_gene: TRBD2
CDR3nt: TGTGCCAGCAAACCGGGACTACCGTACAATGAGCAGTTCTTC
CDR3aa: CASKPGLPYNEQFF

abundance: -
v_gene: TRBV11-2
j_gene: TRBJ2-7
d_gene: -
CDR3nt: TGTGCCAGCAGCTTAGCGGGAGTCTCCTACGAGCAGTACTTC
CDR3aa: CASSLAGVSYEQYF

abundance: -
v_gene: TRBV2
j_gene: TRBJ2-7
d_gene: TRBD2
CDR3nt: TGTGCCAGCAGTGACTCACTAGCGGGAGACGAGCAGTACTTC
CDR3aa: CASSDSLAGDEQYF

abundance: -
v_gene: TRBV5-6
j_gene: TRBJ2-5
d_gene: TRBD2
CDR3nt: TGTGCCAGCAGCTTGTGGGCTAGCGGGATAACGGAGACCCAGTACTTC
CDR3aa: CASSLWASGITETQYF

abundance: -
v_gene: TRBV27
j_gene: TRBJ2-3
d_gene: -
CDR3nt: TGTGCCAGCAGTTTACGAGGTAGCACAGATACGCAGTATTTT
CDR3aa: CASSLRGSTDTQYF

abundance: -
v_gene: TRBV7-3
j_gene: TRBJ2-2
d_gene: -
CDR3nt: TGTGCCAGCAGCCCGGACTCCCGAAACCTTAACACCGGGGAGCTGTTTTTT
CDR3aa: CASSPDSRNLNTGELFF

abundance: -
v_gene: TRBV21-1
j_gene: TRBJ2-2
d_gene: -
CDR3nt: TGTGCCAGCAGCAATCACCCACAGGGTTGGACCGGGGAGCTGTTTTTT
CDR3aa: CASSNHPQGWTGELFF

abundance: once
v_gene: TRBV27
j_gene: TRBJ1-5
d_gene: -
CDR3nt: TGTGCCAGCAGTTCGGGACACGGGGGGGGTCAGCCCCAGCATTTT
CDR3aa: CASSSGHGGGQPQHF

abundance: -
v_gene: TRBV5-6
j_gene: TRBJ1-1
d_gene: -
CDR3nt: TGTGCCAGCAGCTTGTTAACAGCCCTTGGGAACACTGAAGCTTTCTTT
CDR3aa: CASSLLTALGNTEAFF

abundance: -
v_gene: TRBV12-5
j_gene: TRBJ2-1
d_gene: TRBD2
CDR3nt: TGTGCTAGTACAGCGGGAGGGTCCTACAATGAGCAGTTCTTC
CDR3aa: CASTAGGSYNEQFF

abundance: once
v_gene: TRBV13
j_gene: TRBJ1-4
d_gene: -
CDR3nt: TGTGCCAGCAGTCCCTGGGGGGGAGGTGAAAAACTGTTTTTT
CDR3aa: CASSPWGGGEKLFF

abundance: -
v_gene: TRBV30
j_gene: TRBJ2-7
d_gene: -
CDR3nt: TGTGCCTGGCGGCCGGACCTCAGGGAACCACGCTCCTACGAGCAGTACTTC
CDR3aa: CAWRPDLREPRSYEQYF

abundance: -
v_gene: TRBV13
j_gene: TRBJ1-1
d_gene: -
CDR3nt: TGTGCCAGCAGCTTAGCAGGAGGGAGGGAATGGAATACTGAAGCTTTCTTT
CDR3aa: CASSLAGGREWNTEAFF

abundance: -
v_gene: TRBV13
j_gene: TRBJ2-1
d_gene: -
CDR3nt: TGTGCCAGCAGCTTAGTGGGCCGACCCAGCTCCTACAATGAGCAGTTCTTC
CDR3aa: CASSLVGRPSSYNEQFF

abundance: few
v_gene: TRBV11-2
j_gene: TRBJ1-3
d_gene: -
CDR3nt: TGTGCCAGCAGCTTAATCGCGGGAAACACCATATATTTT
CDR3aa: CASSLIAGNTIYF

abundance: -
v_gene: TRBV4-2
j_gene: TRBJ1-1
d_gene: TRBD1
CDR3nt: TGTGCCAGCAGCCAAGATCTGGGGACAGGGAACACTGAAGCTTTCTTT
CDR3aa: CASSQDLGTGNTEAFF

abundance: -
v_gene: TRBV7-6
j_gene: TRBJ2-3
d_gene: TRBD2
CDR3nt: TGTGCCAGCAGCCTTCGAGCGGGGAGCGGGCCTTCCACAGATACGCAGTATTTT
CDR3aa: CASSLRAGSGPSTDTQYF

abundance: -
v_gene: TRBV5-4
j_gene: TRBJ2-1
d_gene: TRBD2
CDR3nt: TGTGCCAGCAGCTCCCTAGGGGCTAGCGGGAATGACAATGAGCAGTTCTTC
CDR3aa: CASSSLGASGNDNEQFF

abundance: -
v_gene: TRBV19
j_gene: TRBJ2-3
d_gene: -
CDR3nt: TGTGCCGCCTCGGGGGTTGATAGCACAGATACGCAGTATTTT
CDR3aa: CAASGVDSTDTQYF

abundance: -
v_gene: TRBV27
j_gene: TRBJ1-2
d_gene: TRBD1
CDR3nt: TGTGCCAGCAGTTTATCGGCAGGGGGCCTTATTGGCTACACCTTC
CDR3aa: CASSLSAGGLIGYTF

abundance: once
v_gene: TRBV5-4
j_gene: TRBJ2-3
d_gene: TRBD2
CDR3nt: TGTGCCAGCAGCCCGCCCGGACTAGCGGTAACAGATACGCAGTATTTT
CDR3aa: CASSPPGLAVTDTQYF

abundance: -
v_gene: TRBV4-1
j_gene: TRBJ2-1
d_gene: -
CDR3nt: TGCGCCAGCAGCCATGATTCGGGGGCCTACAATGAGCAGTTCTTC
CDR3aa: CASSHDSGAYNEQFF